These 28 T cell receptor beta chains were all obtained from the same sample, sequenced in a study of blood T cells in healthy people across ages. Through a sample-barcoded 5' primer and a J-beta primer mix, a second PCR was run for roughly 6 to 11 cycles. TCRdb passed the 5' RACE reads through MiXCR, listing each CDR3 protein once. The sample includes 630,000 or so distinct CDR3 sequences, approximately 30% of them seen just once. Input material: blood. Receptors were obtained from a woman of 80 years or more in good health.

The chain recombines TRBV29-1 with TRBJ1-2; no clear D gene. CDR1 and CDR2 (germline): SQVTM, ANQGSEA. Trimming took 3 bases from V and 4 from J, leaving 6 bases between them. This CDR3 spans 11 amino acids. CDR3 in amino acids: CSVEAVYGYTF. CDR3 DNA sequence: TGCAGCGTTGAGGCCGTCTATGGCTACACCTTC.

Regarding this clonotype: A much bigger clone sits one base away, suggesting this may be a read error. The CDR3 bases are TGTGCCAGCCGGTATAGCGGGGGGAGGAATGAGCAGTACTTC. Amino acids: CASRYSGGRNEQYF. J is TRBJ2-7 and V is TRBV6-5; 10 bases agree with TRBD2. This CDR3 contains 14 residues. The junction had 11 bases not matched to a gene; V was cut back by 8 bases and J by 7 bases. Germline V gene lookup returns CDR1 MNHEY and CDR2 SVGAGI.

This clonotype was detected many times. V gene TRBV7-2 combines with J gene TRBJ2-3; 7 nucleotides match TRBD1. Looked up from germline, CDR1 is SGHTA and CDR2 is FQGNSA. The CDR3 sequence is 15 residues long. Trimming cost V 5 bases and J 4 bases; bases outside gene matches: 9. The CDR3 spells CASSRPTGSADTQYF. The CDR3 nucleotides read TGTGCCAGCAGCCGGCCGACAGGGTCCGCAGATACGCAGTATTTT.

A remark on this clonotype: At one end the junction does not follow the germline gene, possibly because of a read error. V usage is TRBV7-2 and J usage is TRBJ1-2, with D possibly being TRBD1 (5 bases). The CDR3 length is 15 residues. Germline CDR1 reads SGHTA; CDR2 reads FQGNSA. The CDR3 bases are TGTGCCAGCAGCCCCGACAGCGTACCTAACCATGGCTACACCTTC. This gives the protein CASSPDSVPNHGYTF. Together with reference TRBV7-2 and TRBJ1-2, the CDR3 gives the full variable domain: GAGVSQSPSNKVTEKGKDVELRCDPISGHTALYWYRQSLGQGLEFLIYFQGNSAPDKSGLPSDRFSAERTGGSVSTLTIQRTQQEDSAVYLCASSPDSVPNHGYTFGSGTRLTVV.

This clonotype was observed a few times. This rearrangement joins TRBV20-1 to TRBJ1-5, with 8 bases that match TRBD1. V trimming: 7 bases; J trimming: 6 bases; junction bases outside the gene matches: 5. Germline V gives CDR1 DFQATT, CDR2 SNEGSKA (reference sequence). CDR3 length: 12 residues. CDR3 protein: CSVDRGGQPQHF. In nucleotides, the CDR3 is TGCAGTGTTGACAGGGGCGGTCAGCCCCAGCATTTT.

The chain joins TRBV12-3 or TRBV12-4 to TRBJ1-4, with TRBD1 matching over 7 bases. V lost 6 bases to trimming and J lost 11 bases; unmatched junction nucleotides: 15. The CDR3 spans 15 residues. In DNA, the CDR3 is TGTGCCAGCAGCAAGCAGTCCCGGGACAGAGCCAAACTGTTTTTT. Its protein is CASSKQSRDRAKLFF.

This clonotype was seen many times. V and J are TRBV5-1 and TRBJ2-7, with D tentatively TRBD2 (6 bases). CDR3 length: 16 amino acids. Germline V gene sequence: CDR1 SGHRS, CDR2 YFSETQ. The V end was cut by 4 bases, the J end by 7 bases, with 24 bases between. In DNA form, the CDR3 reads TGCGCCAGCAGCCTAACACTAGACAGATATGCGGGAGAGCAGTACTTC. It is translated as CASSLTLDRYAGEQYF.

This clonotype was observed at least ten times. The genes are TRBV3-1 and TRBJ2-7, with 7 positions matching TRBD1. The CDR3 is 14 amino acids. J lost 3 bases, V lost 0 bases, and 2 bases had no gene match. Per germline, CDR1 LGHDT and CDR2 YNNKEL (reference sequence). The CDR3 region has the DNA TGTGCCAGCAGCCAAGAGGGGACAGACTACGAGCAGTACTTC. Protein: CASSQEGTDYEQYF.

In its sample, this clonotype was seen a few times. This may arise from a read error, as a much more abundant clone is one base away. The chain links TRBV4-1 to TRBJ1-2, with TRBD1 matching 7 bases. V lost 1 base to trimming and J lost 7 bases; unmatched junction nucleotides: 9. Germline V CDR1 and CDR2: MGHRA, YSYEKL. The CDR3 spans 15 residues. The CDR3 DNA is TGCGCCAGCAGCCAAGCCAACAGACAGGGTGGTGGCTACACCTTC. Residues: CASSQANRQGGGYTF.

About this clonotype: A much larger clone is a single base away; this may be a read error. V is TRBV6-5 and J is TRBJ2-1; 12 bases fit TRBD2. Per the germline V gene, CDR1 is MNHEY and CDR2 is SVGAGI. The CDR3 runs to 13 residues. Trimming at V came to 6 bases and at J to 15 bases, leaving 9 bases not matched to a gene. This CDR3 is CASRQLAGGHPFF. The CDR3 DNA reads TGTGCCAGCAGGCAACTAGCGGGGGGTCACCCGTTCTTC.

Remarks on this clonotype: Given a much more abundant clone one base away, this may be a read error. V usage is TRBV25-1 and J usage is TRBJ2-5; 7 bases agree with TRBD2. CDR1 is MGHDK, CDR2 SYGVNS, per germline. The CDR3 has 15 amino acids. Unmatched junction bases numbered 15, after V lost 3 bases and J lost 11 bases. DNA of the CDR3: TGTGCCAGCAGTGAGGTGTGGGGGGAGGGCAATGAGCAGTACTTC. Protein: CASSEVWGEGNEQYF.

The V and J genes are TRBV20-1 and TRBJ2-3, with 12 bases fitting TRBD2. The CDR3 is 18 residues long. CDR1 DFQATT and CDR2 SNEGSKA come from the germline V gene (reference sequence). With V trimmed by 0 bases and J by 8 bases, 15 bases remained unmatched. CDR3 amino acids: CSARDPLAGGRGKGTQYF. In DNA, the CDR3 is TGCAGTGCTAGAGATCCGCTAGCGGGGGGGCGGGGAAAGGGTACGCAGTATTTT.

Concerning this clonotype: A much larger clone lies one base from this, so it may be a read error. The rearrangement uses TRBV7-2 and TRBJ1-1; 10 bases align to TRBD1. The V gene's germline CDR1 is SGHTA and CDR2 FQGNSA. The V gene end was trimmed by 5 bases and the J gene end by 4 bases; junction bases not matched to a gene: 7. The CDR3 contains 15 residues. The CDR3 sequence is CASSPRGTGATEAFF. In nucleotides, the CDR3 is TGTGCCAGCAGCCCCCGGGGGACAGGGGCCACTGAAGCTTTCTTT.

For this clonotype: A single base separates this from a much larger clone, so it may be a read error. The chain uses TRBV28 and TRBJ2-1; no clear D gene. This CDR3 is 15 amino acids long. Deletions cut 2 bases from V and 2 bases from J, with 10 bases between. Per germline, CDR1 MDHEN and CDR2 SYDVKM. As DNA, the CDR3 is TGTGCCAGCAGTTTAGTGGACCCCCCCTACAATGAGCAGTTCTTC. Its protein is CASSLVDPPYNEQFF.

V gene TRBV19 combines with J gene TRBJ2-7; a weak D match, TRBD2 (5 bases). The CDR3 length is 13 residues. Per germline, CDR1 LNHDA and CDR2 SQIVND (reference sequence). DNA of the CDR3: TGTGCGACTGAGGGAGCCCCACACTACGAGCAGTACTTC. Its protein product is CATEGAPHYEQYF.

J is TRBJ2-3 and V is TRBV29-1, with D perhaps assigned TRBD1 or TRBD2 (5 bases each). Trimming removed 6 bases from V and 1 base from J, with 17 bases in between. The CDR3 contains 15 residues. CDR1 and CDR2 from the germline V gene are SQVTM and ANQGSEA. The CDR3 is CSVGSGGRGTDTQYF. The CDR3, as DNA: TGCAGCGTGGGGAGTGGGGGTCGGGGCACAGATACGCAGTATTTT.

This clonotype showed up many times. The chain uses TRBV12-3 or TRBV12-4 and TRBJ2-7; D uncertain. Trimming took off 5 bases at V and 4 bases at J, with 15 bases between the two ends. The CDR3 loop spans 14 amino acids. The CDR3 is CASSTTSRGYEQYF. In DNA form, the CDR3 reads TGTGCCAGCAGTACTACGTCACGCGGTTACGAGCAGTACTTC.

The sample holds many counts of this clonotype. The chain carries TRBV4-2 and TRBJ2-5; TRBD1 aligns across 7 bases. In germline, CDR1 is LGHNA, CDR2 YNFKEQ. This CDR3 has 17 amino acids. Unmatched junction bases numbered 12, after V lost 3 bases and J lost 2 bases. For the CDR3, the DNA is TGTGCCAGCAGCCAGGTTCGTGGTTGGGACAGACAAGAGACCCAGTACTTC. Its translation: CASSQVRGWDRQETQYF.

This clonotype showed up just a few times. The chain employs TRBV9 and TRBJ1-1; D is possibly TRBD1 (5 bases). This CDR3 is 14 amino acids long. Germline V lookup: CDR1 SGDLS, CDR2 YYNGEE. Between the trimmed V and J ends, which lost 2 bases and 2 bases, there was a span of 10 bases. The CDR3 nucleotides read TGTGCCAGCAGCGTCGGGACGGGAAACACTGAAGCTTTCTTT. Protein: CASSVGTGNTEAFF.

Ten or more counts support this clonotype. The CDR3 nucleotides read TGCAGTGCTAGAGATACGGGGAAGCTCTACGAGCAGTACTTC. Amino acid sequence: CSARDTGKLYEQYF. This chain uses TRBV20-1 with TRBJ2-7; D might be TRBD2 (5 bases). Trimming stripped 0 bases from V and 3 bases from J, with 12 bases between. The CDR3 sequence is 14 residues long. The germline V gene encodes CDR1 DFQATT and CDR2 SNEGSKA (reference sequence).

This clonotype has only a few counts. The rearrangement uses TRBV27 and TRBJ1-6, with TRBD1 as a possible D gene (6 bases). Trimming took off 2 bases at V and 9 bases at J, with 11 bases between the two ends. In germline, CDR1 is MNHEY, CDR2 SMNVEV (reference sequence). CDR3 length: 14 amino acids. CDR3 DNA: TGTGCCAGCAGTTTAACAGGACAGACTTCACCCCTCCACTTT. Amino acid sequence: CASSLTGQTSPLHF.

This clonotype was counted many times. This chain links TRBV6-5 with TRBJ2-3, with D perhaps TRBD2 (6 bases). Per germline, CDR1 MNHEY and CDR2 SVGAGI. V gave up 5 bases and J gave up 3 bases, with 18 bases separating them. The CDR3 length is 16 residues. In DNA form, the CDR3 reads TGTGCCAGCAGTCCAGATAGCGGCCCAAAGACAGATACGCAGTATTTT. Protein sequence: CASSPDSGPKTDTQYF.

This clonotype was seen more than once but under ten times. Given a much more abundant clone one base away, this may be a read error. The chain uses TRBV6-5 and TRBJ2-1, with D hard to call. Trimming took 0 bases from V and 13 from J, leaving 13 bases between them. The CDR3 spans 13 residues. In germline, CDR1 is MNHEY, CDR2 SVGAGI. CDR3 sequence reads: CASSYSPGETQFF. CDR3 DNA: TGTGCCAGCAGTTACTCACCAGGAGAGACCCAGTTCTTC.

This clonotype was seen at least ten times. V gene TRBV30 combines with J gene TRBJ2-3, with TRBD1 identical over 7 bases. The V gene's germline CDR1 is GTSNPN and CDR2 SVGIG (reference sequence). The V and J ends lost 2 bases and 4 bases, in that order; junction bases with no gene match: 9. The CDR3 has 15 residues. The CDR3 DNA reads TGTGCCTGGAGTACAACTGACAGGGCTGCAGATACGCAGTATTTT. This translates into CAWSTTDRAADTQYF.

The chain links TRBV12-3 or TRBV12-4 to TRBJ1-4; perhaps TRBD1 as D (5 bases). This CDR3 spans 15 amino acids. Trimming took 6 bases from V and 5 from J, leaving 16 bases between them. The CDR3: CASSLTGGSNEKLFF. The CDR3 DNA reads TGTGCCAGCAGCCTAACGGGGGGTTCGAATGAAAAACTGTTTTTT.

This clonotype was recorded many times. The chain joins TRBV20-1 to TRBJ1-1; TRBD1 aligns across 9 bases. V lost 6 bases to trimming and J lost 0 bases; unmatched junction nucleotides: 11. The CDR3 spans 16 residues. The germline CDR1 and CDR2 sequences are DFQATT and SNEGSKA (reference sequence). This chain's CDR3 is CSARDRDKKMNTEAFF. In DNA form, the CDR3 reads TGCAGTGCCCGGGACAGGGATAAAAAAATGAACACTGAAGCTTTCTTT.

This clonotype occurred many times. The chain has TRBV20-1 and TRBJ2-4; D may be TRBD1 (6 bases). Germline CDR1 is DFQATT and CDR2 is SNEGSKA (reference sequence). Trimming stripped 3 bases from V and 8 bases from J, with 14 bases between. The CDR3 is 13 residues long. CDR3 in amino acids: CSASSQGYDIQYF. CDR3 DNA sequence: TGCAGTGCTAGTTCACAGGGTTACGACATTCAGTACTTC.

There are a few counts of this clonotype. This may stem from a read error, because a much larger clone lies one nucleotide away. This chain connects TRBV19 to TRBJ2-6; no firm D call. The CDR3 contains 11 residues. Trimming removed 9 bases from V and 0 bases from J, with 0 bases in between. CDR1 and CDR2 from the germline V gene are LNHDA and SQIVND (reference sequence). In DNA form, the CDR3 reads TGTGCCAGCTCTGGGGCCAACGTCCTGACTTTC. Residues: CASSGANVLTF.